A single sample is the source of the 19 T cell receptor beta chains below, sequenced in a study of early T cells in non-severe SARS-CoV-2 infection. MiXCR was run by TCRdb on the 5' RACE reads, yielding one entry per CDR3 protein. Of about 61,000 distinct CDR3 sequences listed, 12% are singletons. The sample here was whole blood, taken at baseline. These receptor sequences come from an adult who was a healthcare worker with PCR-confirmed SARS-CoV-2 infection or an uninfected control (not recorded which). The donor label of this sample is uncertain.

In its sample, this clonotype was seen a few times. V gene TRBV3-1 combines with J gene TRBJ1-6; possible D gene TRBD1, 5 bases. CDR3 length: 14 residues. The V gene lost 1 base and the J gene lost 10 bases, with 11 bases spanning the gap. Per the germline V gene, CDR1 is LGHDT and CDR2 is YNNKEL (reference sequence). The CDR3 DNA reads as TGTGCCAGCAGCCAAGTCGGGGGAAGCTCACCCCTCCACTTT. Translated: CASSQVGGSSPLHF.

This clonotype was observed a few times. The rearrangement uses TRBV6-6 and TRBJ2-3; D call uncertain. The CDR3 is 13 residues long. V lost 7 bases, J lost 3 bases, and 11 bases lay in between. Germline assignment: CDR1 MNHNY and CDR2 SVGAGI (reference sequence). DNA of the CDR3: TGTGCCAGCACCCAGGACGGGACAGATACGCAGTATTTT. Encoded protein: CASTQDGTDTQYF.

V is TRBV15 and J is TRBJ2-7; 8 bases fit TRBD1. CDR3 size: 14 residues. The V gene's germline CDR1 is LNHNV and CDR2 YYDKDF (reference sequence). Unmatched junction bases numbered 10, after V lost 6 bases and J lost 6 bases. CDR3 residues: CATSSSPTGVEQYV. CDR3 in DNA: TGTGCCACCAGTAGCTCCCCGACAGGGGTCGAGCAGTACGTC.

V and J are TRBV20-1 and TRBJ2-7; maybe TRBD2 (6 bases). The CDR3 runs 14 residues. V lost 2 bases and J 5 bases, leaving 16 bases between the germline ends. Germline loops: CDR1 DFQATT, CDR2 SNEGSKA (reference sequence). The CDR3 loop reads CSARPTGDLHEQYV. CDR3 bases: TGCAGTGCTAGACCGACGGGGGACCTCCACGAGCAGTACGTC.

This rearrangement joins TRBV5-5 to TRBJ2-3, with no clear D. The CDR3 loop spans 14 amino acids. V lost 4 bases to trimming and J lost 6 bases, with 15 bases between them. Germline V gene sequence: CDR1 SGHKS, CDR2 YYEKEE (reference sequence). The CDR3 DNA follows: TGTGCCAGCAGCATGGAACGTCTATTGGATACGCAGTATTTT. This sequence encodes CASSMERLLDTQYF.

This chain uses TRBV18 with TRBJ2-5; D tentatively fits TRBD1 or TRBD2 (5 bases each). CDR3 length equals 13 residues. The V end lost 8 bases, the J end lost 2 bases, and 12 bases lay between the germline ends. Germline V lookup: CDR1 KGHSH, CDR2 LQKENI. The CDR3 loop is CASQGPLQETQYF. As DNA, the CDR3 is TGTGCCAGCCAGGGACCGTTACAAGAGACCCAGTACTTC. Using reference TRBV18 and TRBJ2-5 for the parts outside the CDR3, the full variable domain is NAGVMQNPRHLVRRRGQEARLRCSPMKGHSHVYWYRQLPEEGLKFMVYLQKENIIDESGMPKERFSAEFPKEGPSILRIQQVVRGDSAAYFCASQGPLQETQYFGPGTRLLVL.

The table lists this clonotype with a few counts. V usage is TRBV1 and J usage is TRBJ2-7; the D call in the table, TRBD1, was not verified against the DNA. TRBV1 corresponds to a pseudogene. This CDR3 is 14 amino acids long. CDR3 in amino acids: CTSSQEAGPCEQYV. The CDR3 nucleotides read TGCACCAGCAGCCAAGAGGCGGGGCCTTGCGAGCAGTACGTC.

This clonotype showed up many times. This chain joins TRBV12-5 and TRBJ1-5, with D possibly TRBD1 on 5 matching bases. The CDR3 is made up of 15 amino acids. The V gene lost 5 bases and the J gene lost 2 bases, with 13 bases spanning the gap. CDR1 and CDR2 from the germline V gene are LGHNT and FRNRAP. CDR3 coding DNA: TGTGCTAGTGGTCGGGGGAACGTAGGCAATCAGCCCCAGCATTTT. Protein sequence: CASGRGNVGNQPQHF.

The chain employs TRBV5-6 and TRBJ1-4; D perhaps matches TRBD1 (6 bases). The CDR3 consists of 15 residues. The V end lost 4 bases, the J end lost 5 bases, and 15 bases lay between the germline ends. Per germline, CDR1 SGHDT and CDR2 YYEEEE. Here the CDR3 reads CASSRLRQGNEKLFF. In DNA, the CDR3 is TGTGCCAGCAGCCGGCTGCGGCAGGGGAATGAAAAACTGTTTTTT.

There are a few counts of this clonotype. The gene calls are TRBV6-6 and TRBJ1-1; the D is unclear. Trimming cost V 1 base and J 4 bases, with 19 bases left between them. The length of the CDR3 is 17 residues. CDR1 is MNHNY, CDR2 SVGAGI, per germline (reference sequence). CDR3 region: CASSYYGVWTYSTEAFF. CDR3 nucleotides: TGTGCCAGCAGTTACTACGGTGTTTGGACGTACTCCACTGAAGCTTTCTTT.

This clonotype was recorded a few times. This rearrangement joins TRBV29-1 to TRBJ1-5; D unresolved. The CDR3 contains 13 residues. The V gene's germline CDR1 is SQVTM and CDR2 ANQGSEA. The germline V and J ends were trimmed by 4 bases and 4 bases, with 11 bases remaining between them. The CDR3, as DNA: TGCAGCGTTGGGCTCGGTGCTAATCAGCCCCAGCATTTT. Protein sequence: CSVGLGANQPQHF. The full variable domain, with the rest looked up from reference TRBV29-1 and TRBJ1-5, is SAVISQKPSRDICQRGTSLTIQCQVDSQVTMMFWYRQQPGQSLTLIATANQGSEATYESGFVIDKFPISRPNLTFSTLTVSNMSPEDSSIYLCSVGLGANQPQHFGDGTRLSIL.

Many counts were recorded for this clonotype. This chain uses TRBV11-1 with TRBJ2-3, with D hard to call. The germline CDR1 and CDR2 sequences are SGHAT and FQDESV (reference sequence). V was cut by 1 base and J by 0 bases, with 8 bases left in between. This CDR3 region has 15 residues. The CDR3 region is CASSLVPRSTDTQYF. In DNA, the CDR3 is TGTGCCAGCAGCTTAGTGCCCAGAAGCACAGATACGCAGTATTTT.

This clonotype was detected only a few times. The chain links TRBV7-9 to TRBJ1-6; TRBD1 aligns across 8 bases. V shed 1 base and J 12 bases; nucleotides not matched to a gene: 14. The length of the CDR3 is 17 residues. Germline CDR1 SEHNR, CDR2 FQNEAQ (reference sequence). The CDR3 region has the DNA TGTGCCAGCAGCTTAGTATCAGGGGGCGCCCGGAACCGACCCCTCCACTTT. This translates into CASSLVSGGARNRPLHF. Drawing the rest from reference TRBV7-9 and TRBJ1-6, the complete variable domain is DTGVSQNPRHKITKRGQNVTFRCDPISEHNRLYWYRQTLGQGPEFLTYFQNEAQLEKSRLLSDRFSAERPKGSFSTLEIQRTEQGDSAMYLCASSLVSGGARNRPLHFGNGTRLTVT.

Comment on this clonotype: One end of the junction is discordant with germline, which a read error may explain. This CDR3 reads CASSHGQGWNTEAYF. The CDR3 DNA sequence: TGTGCCAGCAGCCACGGACAGGGCTGGAACACTGAAGCTTACTTT. This chain links TRBV3-1 with TRBJ1-1; TRBD1 aligns across 8 bases. The germline gives CDR1 LGHDT, CDR2 YNNKEL (reference sequence). The CDR3 has 15 amino acids.

This CDR3 reads CASSVGFLRGQGQETQYF. For the CDR3, the DNA is TGTGCCAGCAGCGTAGGCTTCCTCCGTGGACAGGGACAAGAGACCCAGTACTTC. The chain links TRBV9 to TRBJ2-5, with 8 bases identical to TRBD1. The germline V gene encodes CDR1 SGDLS and CDR2 YYNGEE. The CDR3 totals 18 residues. V lost 0 bases and J lost 2; bases outside the gene matches: 12.

This clonotype was counted many times. The CDR3 loop is CASSTRGGPMKETQYF. Written as DNA, the CDR3 is TGTGCCAGTAGTACCCGCGGGGGGCCTATGAAAGAGACCCAGTACTTC. The chain employs TRBV19 and TRBJ2-5, with TRBD2 identical over 8 bases. There are 16 residues in the CDR3. Germline lookup yields CDR1 LNHDA and CDR2 SQIVND (reference sequence). The ends lost 4 bases at V and 3 bases at J; junction bases unmatched: 10.

This clonotype was recorded many times. The chain recombines TRBV6-2 or TRBV6-3 with TRBJ1-1; no definite D call. This CDR3 has 13 residues. Trimming shortened V by 4 bases and J by 4 bases, and 10 bases separated the two germline ends. Germline CDR1 is MNHEY and CDR2 is SVGEGT. The CDR3 sequence is CASSSNLGTEAFF. The DNA of the CDR3 is TGTGCCAGCAGTTCTAACTTAGGCACTGAAGCTTTCTTT.

The V and J genes are TRBV30 and TRBJ2-4, with no clear D. CDR3 size: 13 residues. Germline assignment: CDR1 GTSNPN and CDR2 SVGIG (reference sequence). V lost 2 bases and J lost 0, with 5 bases in between. The DNA for the CDR3 is TGTGCCTGGAGTCAAGAAGCCAAAAACATTCAGTACTTC. Translated, it gives CAWSQEAKNIQYF.

This clonotype was observed a handful of times. The chain links TRBV9 to TRBJ2-2, with D unclear. Germline CDR1 SGDLS, CDR2 YYNGEE. This CDR3 is 15 amino acids long. V lost 1 base to trimming and J lost 1 base, with 8 bases between them. The CDR3 DNA sequence: TGTGCCAGCAGCGTATATGACGGGAACACCGGGGAGCTGTTTTTT. Translation: CASSVYDGNTGELFF. Complete variable domain (other parts from reference TRBV9 and TRBJ2-2): DSGVTQTPKHLITATGQRVTLRCSPRSGDLSVYWYQQSLDQGLQFLIQYYNGEERAKGNILERFSAQQFPDLHSELNLSSLELGDSALYFCASSVYDGNTGELFFGEGSRLTVL.